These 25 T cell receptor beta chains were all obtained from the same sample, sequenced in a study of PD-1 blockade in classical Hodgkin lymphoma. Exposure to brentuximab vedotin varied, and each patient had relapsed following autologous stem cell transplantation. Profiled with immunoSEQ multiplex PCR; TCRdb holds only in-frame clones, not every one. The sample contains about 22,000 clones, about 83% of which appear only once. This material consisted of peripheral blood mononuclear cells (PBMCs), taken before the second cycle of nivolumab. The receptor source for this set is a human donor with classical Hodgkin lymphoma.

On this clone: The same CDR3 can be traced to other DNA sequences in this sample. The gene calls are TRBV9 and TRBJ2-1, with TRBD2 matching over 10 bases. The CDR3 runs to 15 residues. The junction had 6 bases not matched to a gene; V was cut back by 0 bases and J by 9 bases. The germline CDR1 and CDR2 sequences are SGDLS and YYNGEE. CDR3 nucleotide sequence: TGTGCCAGCAGCGTAGGGCTAGCGGGAGTCGCTGAGCAGTTCTTC. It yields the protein CASSVGLAGVAEQFF.

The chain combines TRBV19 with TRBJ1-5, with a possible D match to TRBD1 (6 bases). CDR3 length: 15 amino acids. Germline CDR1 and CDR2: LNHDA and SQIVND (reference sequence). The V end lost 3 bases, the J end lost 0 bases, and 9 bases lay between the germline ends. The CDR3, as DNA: TGTGCCAGTAGTATCACAGGGAGTAGCAATCAGCCCCAGCATTTT. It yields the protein CASSITGSSNQPQHF.

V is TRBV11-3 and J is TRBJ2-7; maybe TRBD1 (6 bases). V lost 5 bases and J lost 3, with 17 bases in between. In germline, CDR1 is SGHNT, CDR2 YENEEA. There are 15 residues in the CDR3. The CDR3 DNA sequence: TGTGCCAGCAGCCGAGCAGGGGACAACCTCTACGAGCAGTACTTC. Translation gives CASSRAGDNLYEQYF.

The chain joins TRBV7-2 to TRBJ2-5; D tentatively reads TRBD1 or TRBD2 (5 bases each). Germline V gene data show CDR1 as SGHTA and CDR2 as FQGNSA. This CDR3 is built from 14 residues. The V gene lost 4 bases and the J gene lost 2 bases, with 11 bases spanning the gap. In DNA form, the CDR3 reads TGTGCCAGCAGCTGGGGGAGCGGTCAAGAGACCCAGTACTTC. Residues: CASSWGSGQETQYF.

The CDR3 DNA reads as TGCGCCAGCAGCAACACCCCGGGGCCCTGGGCCACTGAAGCTTTCTTT. Encoded protein: CASSNTPGPWATEAFF. This rearrangement joins TRBV4-1 to TRBJ1-1, with TRBD1 as a possible D gene (5 bases). CDR1 and CDR2 from the germline V gene are MGHRA and YSYEKL. V was clipped by 5 bases and J by 4 bases, with 20 bases between them. This CDR3 is 16 amino acids long.

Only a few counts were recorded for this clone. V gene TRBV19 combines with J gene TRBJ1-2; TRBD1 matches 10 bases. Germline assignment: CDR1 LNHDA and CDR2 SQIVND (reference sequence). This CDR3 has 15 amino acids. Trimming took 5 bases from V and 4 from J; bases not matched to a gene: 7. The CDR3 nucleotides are TGTGCCAGTAGTCCAGTTGGGACAGGGGCCTATGGCTACACCTTC. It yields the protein CASSPVGTGAYGYTF.

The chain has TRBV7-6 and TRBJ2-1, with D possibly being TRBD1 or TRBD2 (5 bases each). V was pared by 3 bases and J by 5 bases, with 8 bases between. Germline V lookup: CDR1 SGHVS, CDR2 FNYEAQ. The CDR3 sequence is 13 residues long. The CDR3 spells CASSLGRNNEQFF. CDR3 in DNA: TGTGCCAGCAGCTTGGGACGAAACAATGAGCAGTTCTTC. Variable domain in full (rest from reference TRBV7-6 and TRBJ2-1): GAGVSQSPRYKVTKRGQDVALRCDPISGHVSLYWYRQALGQGPEFLTYFNYEAQQDKSGLPNDRFSAERPEGSISTLTIQRTEQRDSAMYRCASSLGRNNEQFFGPGTRLTVL.

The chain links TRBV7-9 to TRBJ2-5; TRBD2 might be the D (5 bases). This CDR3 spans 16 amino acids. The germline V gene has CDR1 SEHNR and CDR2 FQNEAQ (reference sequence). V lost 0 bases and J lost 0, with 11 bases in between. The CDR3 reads CASSLAYTGYQETQYF. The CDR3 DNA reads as TGTGCCAGCAGCTTAGCTTATACGGGGTACCAAGAGACCCAGTACTTC.

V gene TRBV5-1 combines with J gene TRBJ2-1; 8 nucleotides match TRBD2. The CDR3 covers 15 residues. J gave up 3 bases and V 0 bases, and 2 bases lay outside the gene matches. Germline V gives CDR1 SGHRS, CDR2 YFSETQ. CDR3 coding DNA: TGCGCCAGCAGCTTGGAACTAGCGGACTACAATGAGCAGTTCTTC. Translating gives CASSLELADYNEQFF.

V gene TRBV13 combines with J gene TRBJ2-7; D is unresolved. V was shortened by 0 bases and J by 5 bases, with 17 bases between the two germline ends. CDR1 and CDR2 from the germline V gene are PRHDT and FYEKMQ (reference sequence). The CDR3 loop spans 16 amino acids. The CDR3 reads CASSLGLSSPSHEQYF. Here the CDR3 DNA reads TGTGCCAGCAGCTTAGGCCTCTCTTCTCCTTCCCACGAGCAGTACTTC.

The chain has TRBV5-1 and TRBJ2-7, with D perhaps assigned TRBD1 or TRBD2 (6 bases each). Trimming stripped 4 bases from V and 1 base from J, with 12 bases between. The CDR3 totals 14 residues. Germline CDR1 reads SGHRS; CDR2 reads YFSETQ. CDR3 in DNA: TGCGCCAGCAGCCGCGGGACACCATCCTACGAGCAGTACTTC. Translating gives CASSRGTPSYEQYF.

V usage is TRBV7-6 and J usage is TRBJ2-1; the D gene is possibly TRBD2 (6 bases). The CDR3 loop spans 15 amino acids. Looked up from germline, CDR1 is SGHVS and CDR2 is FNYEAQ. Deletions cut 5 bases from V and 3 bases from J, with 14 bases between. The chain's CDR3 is CASSVQGGLYNEQFF. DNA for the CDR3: TGTGCCAGCAGCGTCCAGGGAGGACTCTACAATGAGCAGTTCTTC.

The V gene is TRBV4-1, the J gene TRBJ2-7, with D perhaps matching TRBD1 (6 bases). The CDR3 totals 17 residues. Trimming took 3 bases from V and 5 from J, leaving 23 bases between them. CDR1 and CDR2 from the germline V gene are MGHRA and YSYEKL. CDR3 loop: CASSHVSLQGRRHEQYF. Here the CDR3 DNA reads TGCGCCAGCAGCCATGTAAGCCTACAGGGTAGGCGGCACGAGCAGTACTTC.

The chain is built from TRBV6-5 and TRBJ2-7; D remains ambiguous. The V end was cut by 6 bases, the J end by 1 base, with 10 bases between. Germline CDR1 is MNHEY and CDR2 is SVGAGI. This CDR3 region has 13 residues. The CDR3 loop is CASSLLRSYEQYF. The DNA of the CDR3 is TGTGCCAGCAGCCTCCTAAGGTCCTACGAGCAGTACTTC.

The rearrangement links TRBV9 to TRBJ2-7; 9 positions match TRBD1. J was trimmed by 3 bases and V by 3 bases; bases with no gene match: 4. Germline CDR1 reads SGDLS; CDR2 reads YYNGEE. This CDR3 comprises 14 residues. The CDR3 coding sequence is TGTGCCAGCAGCGGGGGACAGGGAATCTACGAGCAGTACTTC. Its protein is CASSGGQGIYEQYF.

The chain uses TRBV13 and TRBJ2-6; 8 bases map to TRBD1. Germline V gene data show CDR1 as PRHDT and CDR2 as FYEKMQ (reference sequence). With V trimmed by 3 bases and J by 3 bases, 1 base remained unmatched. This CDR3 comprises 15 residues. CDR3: CASSFGQGGANVLTF. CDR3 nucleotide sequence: TGTGCCAGCAGCTTCGGACAGGGTGGGGCCAACGTCCTGACTTTC.

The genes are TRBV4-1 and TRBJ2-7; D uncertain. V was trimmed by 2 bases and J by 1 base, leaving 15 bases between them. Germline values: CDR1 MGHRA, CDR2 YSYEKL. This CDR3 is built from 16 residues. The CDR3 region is CASSQIDLFASYEQYF. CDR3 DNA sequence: TGCGCCAGCAGCCAAATTGATTTATTTGCTTCCTACGAGCAGTACTTC.

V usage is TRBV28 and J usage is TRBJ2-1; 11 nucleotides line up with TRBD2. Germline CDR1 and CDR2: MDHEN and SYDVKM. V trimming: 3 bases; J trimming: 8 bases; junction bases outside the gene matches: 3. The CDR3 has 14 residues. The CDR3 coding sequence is TGTGCCAGCAGTTTTTCTAGCGGGAGGTATGAGCAGTTCTTC. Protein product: CASSFSSGRYEQFF. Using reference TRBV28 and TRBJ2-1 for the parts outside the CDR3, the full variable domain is DVKVTQSSRYLVKRTGEKVFLECVQDMDHENMFWYRQDPGLGLRLIYFSYDVKMKEKGDIPEGYSVSREKKERFSLILESASTNQTSMYLCASSFSSGRYEQFFGPGTRLTVL.

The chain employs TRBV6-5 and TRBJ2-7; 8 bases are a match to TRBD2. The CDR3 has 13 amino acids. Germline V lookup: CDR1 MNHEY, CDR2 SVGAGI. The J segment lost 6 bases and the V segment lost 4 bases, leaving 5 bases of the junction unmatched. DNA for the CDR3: TGTGCCAGCAGTTGGCTAGCGGGTCCCGAGCAGTACTTC. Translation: CASSWLAGPEQYF.

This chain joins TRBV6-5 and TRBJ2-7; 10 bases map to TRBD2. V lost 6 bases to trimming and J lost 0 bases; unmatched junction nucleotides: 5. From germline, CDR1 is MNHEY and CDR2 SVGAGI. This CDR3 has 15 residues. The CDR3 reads CASRTTSGVSYEQYF. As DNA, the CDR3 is TGTGCCAGCAGGACAACTAGCGGGGTCTCCTACGAGCAGTACTTC.

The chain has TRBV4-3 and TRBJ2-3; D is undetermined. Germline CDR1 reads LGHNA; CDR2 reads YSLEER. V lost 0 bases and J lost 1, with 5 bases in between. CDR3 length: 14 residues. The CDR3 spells CASSQDRGTDTQYF. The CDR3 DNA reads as TGCGCCAGCAGCCAAGACAGAGGCACAGATACGCAGTATTTT.

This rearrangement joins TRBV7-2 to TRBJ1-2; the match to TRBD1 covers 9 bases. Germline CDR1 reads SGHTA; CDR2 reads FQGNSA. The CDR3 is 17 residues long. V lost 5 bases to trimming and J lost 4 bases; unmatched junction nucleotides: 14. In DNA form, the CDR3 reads TGTGCCAGCAGCCCATATGCCGGGACAGGGATCTTCTATGGCTACACCTTC. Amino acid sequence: CASSPYAGTGIFYGYTF.

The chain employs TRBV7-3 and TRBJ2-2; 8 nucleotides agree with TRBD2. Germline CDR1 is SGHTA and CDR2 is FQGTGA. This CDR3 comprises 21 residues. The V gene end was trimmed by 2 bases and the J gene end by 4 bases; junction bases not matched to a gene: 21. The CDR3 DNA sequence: TGTGCCAGCAGCTTATACCCCCCCAGCGGGAGAGCCTGGGAGGGCACCGGGGAGCTGTTTTTT. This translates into CASSLYPPSGRAWEGTGELFF.

CDR3 protein: CAITSGGNYNEQFF. CDR3 in DNA: TGTGCCATCACGTCCGGGGGTAACTACAATGAGCAGTTCTTC. The gene calls are TRBV10-3 and TRBJ2-1; D possibly corresponds to TRBD2 (6 bases). Germline-derived CDR1 and CDR2 are ENHRY and SYGVKD. The germline V and J ends were trimmed by 7 bases and 3 bases, with 13 bases remaining between them. The CDR3 is 14 amino acids.

For the CDR3, the DNA is TGCAGATTTTTCACCGGCCACCTCCAATGGGAGCAGTACTTC. Its protein product is CRFFTGHLQWEQYF. The genes are TRBV29-1 and TRBJ2-7; D remains unclear. Germline-derived CDR1 and CDR2 are SQVTM and ANQGSEA. The CDR3 is 14 residues long.